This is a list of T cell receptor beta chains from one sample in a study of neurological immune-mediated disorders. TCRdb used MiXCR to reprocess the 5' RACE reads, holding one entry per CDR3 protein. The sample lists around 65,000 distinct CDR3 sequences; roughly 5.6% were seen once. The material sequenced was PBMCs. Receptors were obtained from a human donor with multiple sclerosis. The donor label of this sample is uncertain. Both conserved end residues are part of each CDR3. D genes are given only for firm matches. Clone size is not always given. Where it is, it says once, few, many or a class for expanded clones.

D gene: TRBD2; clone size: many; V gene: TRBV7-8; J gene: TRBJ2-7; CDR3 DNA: TGTGCCAGCACCGGACAGGGGACTAGCGGGTACTACGAGCAGTACTTC; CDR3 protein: CASTGQGTSGYYEQYF
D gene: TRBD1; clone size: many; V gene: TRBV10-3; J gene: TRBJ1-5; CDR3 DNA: TGTGCCATCAGTGTTACAGGGGCAGATCAGCCCCAGCATTTT; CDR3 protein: CAISVTGADQPQHF
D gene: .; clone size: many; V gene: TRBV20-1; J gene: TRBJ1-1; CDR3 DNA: TGCAGTGCTAGGAGACTGGGGGCTCGGACTGAAGCTTTCTTT; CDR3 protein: CSARRLGARTEAFF
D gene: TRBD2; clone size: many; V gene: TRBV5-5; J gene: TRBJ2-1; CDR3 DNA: TGTGCCAGCAGCTTGTGGGCTAGCGGGGGGCGCGCCTACAATGAGCAGTTCTTC; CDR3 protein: CASSLWASGGRAYNEQFF
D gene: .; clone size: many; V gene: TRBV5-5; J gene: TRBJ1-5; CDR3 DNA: TGTGCCAGCAGCTTGGTTATGGGAAATCAGCCCCAGCATTTT; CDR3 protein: CASSLVMGNQPQHF
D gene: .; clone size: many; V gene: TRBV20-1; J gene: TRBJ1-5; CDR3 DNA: TGCAGTGCTAGAGAAGGGCCCCAGCATTTT; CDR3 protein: CSAREGPQHF
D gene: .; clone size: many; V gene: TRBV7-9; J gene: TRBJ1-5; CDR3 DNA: TGTGCCAGCAGCCTAGGACAGAGCAATCAGCCCCAGCATTTT; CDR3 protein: CASSLGQSNQPQHF
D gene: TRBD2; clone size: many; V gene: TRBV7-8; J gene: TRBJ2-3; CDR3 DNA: TGTGCCAGCAGCCGGGAGGGCGGGGGCACAGATACGCAGTATTTT; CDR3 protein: CASSREGGGTDTQYF
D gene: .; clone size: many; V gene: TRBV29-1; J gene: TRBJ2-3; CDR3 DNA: TGCAGCGCCAAGCCCTCAGGGGCAGATACGCAGTATTTT; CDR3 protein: CSAKPSGADTQYF
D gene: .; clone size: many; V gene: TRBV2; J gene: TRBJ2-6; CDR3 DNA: TGTGCCAGCAGTGAGCTTGGTGCCGGGGCCAACGTCCTGACTTTC; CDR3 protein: CASSELGAGANVLTF
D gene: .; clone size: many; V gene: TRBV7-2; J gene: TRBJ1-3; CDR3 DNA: TGTGCCAGCACACAGCAGGCTGGAAACACCATATATTTT; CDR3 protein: CASTQQAGNTIYF
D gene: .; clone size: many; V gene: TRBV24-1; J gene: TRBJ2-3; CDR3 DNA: TGTGCCACCAGTGATTCGACAGCGACAGATACGCAGTATTTT; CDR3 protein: CATSDSTATDTQYF
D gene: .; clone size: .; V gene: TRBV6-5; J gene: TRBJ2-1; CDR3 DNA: TGTGCCAGCAGCTCCTCCGGGAATTCTAACAATGAGCAGTTCTTC; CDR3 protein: CASSSSGNSNNEQFF
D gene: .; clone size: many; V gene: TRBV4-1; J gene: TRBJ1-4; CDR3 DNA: TGCGCCAGCAGCCAGGAACCGGGGGCCAGAGAAAAACTGTTTTTT; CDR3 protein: CASSQEPGAREKLFF
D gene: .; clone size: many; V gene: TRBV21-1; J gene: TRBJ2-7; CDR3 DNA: TGTGCCAGCAGCAAAAAGGGACAGGGGCCTCCGAACGAGCAGTACTTC; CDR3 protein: CASSKKGQGPPNEQYF
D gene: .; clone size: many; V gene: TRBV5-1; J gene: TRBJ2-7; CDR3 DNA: TGCGCCAGCAGCGGGGCCTCATTTGGGGCCTACGAGCAGTACTTC; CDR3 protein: CASSGASFGAYEQYF
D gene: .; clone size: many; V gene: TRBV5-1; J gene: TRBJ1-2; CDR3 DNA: TGCGCCAGCAGCTTGGAAGGGGAGGGCTACACCTTC; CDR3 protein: CASSLEGEGYTF
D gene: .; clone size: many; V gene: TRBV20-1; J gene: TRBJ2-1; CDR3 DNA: TGCAGTGCTAGAGCTGGGGGCGCGGGGGAGCAGTTCTTC; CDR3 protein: CSARAGGAGEQFF
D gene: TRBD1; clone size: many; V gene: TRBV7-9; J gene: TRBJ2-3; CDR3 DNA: TGTGCCAGCAGCCCTAATCCGGGACAGGGAGATACGCAGTATTTT; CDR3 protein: CASSPNPGQGDTQYF
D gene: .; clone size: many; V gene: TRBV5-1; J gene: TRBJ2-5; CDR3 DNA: TGCGCCAGCAGCTTGGAGCTACTAGTTGGCCAAGAGACCCAGTACTTC; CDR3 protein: CASSLELLVGQETQYF
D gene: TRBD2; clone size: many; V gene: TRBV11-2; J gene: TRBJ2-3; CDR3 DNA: TGTGCCAGCAGCCGACGTGGACGGGGGGGAACAGATACGCAGTATTTT; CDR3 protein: CASSRRGRGGTDTQYF
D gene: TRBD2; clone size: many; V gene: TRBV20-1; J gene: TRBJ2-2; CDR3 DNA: TGCAGTGCTAGAGGAGCTAGCGGGGGGGACACCGGGGAGCTGTTTTTT; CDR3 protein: CSARGASGGDTGELFF
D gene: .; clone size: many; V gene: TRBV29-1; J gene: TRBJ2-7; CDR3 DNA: TGCAGCGTTGACCTCGAAGGGGCTCGGGAGCAGTACTTC; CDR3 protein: CSVDLEGAREQYF
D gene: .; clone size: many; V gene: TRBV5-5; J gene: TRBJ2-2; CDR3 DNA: TGTGCCAGCAGCTTGAGCGTGACCGGGGAGCTGTTTTTT; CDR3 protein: CASSLSVTGELFF
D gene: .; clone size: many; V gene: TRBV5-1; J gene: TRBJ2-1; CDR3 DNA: TGCGCCAGCAGTCCATGGGGGCGCGGGGGCAATGAGCAGTTCTTC; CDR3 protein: CASSPWGRGGNEQFF
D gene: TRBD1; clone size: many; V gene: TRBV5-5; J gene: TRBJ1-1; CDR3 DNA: TGTGCCAGCAGGTATGGACAGGGGGCGATCACTGAAGCTTTCTTT; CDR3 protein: CASRYGQGAITEAFF
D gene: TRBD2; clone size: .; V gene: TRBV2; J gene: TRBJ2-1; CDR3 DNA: TGTGCCAGCAGTGGGGGACTAGCGGCCTACAATGAGCAGTTCTTC; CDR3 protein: CASSGGLAAYNEQFF